This TCR beta chain derives from a study of shared clonotypes between healthy human individuals. Study-wide points: In contrast to clonotypes shared by all four donors, non-shared clonotypes had lower generation probabilities. A small donor pool kept down the genetic and exposure-history diversity that was represented.

This CDR3 is built from 14 residues. The V gene's germline CDR1 is SGHAT and CDR2 FQNNGV. Trimming removed 2 bases from V and 6 bases from J, with 10 bases in between. The table lists this clone with a few counts. Its antigen is unidentified. Each cell subset's genomic DNA was divided evenly among several immunoSEQ plates. Some clones are missing from TCRdb's copy, which holds only in-frame ones; the method was immunoSEQ multiplex PCR. Of 500,000 to 550,000 clones in the sample, approximately 95% were seen once. Investigators divided CD4+ cells into CD45RA+ naive and CD45RA-negative memory subsets. This receptor was identified in a young woman in good health. This rearrangement joins TRBV11-2 to TRBJ1-4; D remains ambiguous. Material: naive CD4+ T cells sorted from blood. This sample's subset: CD45RA+ positively selected. The CDR3 coding sequence is TGTGCCAGCAGCTTATCGATGGGTTATGAAAAACTGTTTTTT. Protein sequence: CASSLSMGYEKLFF. The complete variable domain, with remaining parts taken from reference TRBV11-2 and TRBJ1-4, reads EAGVAQSPRYKIIEKRQSVAFWCNPISGHATLYWYQQILGQGPKLLIQFQNNGVVDDSQLPKDRFSAERLKGVDSTLKIQPAKLEDSAVYLCASSLSMGYEKLFFGSGTQLSVL.